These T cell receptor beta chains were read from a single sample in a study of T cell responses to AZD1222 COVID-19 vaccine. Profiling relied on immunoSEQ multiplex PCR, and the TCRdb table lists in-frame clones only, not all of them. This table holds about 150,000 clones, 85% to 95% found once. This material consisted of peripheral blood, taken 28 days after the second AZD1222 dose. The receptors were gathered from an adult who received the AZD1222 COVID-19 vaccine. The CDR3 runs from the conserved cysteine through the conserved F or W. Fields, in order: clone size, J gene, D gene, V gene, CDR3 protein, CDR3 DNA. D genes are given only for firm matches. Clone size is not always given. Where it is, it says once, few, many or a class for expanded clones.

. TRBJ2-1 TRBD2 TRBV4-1 CASSQDGGGGYNEQFF TGCGCCAGCAGCCAAGATGGCGGGGGGGGATACAATGAGCAGTTCTTC
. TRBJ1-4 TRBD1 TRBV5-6 CASSPWGDRIPATNEKLFF TGTGCCAGCAGCCCATGGGGGGACAGAATTCCTGCAACTAATGAAAAACTGTTTTTT
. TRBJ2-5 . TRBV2 CASRDRIETQYF TGTGCCAGCAGGGACCGAATAGAGACCCAGTACTTC
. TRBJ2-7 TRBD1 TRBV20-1 CSASWGQGVYEQYF TGCAGTGCTAGTTGGGGACAGGGGGTCTACGAGCAGTACTTC
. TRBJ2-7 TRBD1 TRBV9 CASSVGQGQASYEQYF TGTGCCAGCAGCGTTGGACAGGGACAAGCTTCCTACGAGCAGTACTTC
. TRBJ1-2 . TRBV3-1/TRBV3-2 CASRKRATTSYGYTF TGTGCCAGCAGAAAACGGGCCACAACCAGCTATGGCTACACCTTC
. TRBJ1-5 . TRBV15 CATSGGGYSNQPQHF TGTGCCACCAGCGGGGGGGGATATAGCAATCAGCCCCAGCATTTT
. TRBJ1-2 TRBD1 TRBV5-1 CASSPGQGDYGYTF TGCGCCAGCAGCCCCGGACAGGGGGACTATGGCTACACCTTC
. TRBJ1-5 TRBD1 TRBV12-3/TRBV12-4 CASSFTGGQPQHF TGTGCCAGCAGTTTCACAGGGGGTCAGCCCCAGCATTTT
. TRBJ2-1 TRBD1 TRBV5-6 CASSRGTGSYNEQFF TGTGCCAGCAGCCGGGGGACAGGGTCTTACAATGAGCAGTTCTTC
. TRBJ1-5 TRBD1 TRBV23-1 CASRLPGQGGQPQHF TGCGCCAGCAGGCTCCCGGGACAGGGAGGACAGCCCCAGCATTTT
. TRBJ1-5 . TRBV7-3 CASSERGGNQPQHF TGTGCCAGCAGCGAGAGGGGGGGCAATCAGCCCCAGCATTTT
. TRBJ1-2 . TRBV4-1 CASSQATGNYGYTF TGCGCCAGCAGCCAGGCCACAGGGAACTATGGCTACACCTTC
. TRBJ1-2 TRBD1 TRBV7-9 CASSPPGQGIPYGYTF TGTGCCAGCAGCCCACCGGGACAGGGCATTCCCTATGGCTACACCTTC
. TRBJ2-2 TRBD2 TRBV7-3 CASSPGGDTGELFF TGTGCCAGCAGTCCTGGGGGGGACACCGGGGAGCTGTTTTTT
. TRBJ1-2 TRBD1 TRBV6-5 CASSYSTGNYGYTF TGTGCCAGCAGTTACTCGACAGGGAACTATGGCTACACCTTC
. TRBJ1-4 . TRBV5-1 CASSLEGVTKLFF TGCGCCAGCAGCTTGGAAGGGGTAACTAAACTGTTTTTT
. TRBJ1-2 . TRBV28 CASSLMADSYGYTF TGTGCCAGCAGTCTAATGGCCGACAGCTATGGCTACACCTTC
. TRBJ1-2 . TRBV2 CASSGTVYGYTF TGTGCCAGCAGTGGGACGGTCTATGGCTACACCTTC
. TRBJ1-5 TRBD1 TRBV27 CASSYSGTGGTNQPQHF TGTGCCAGCAGTTACTCTGGGACAGGGGGGACCAATCAGCCCCAGCATTTT
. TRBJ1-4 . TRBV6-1 CASSEEGPLGKLFF TGTGCCAGCAGTGAAGAAGGCCCTTTGGGAAAACTGTTTTTT
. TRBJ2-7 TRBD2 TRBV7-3 CASSTSGGYEQYF TGTGCCAGCAGTACTAGCGGCGGGTACGAGCAGTACTTC
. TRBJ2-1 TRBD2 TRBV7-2 CASSHSRTGTSGRYNEQFF TGTGCCAGCAGCCATTCCCGTACCGGGACTAGCGGGAGGTACAATGAGCAGTTCTTC
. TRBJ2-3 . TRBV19 CASSIARGQGDTQYF TGTGCCAGTAGTATAGCCAGGGGCCAGGGAGATACGCAGTATTTT
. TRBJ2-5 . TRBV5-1 CASSLSGGRETQYF TGCGCCAGCAGCTTGTCCGGGGGTAGGGAGACCCAGTACTTC
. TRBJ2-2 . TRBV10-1 CASSELGELFF TGCGCCAGCAGTGAGCTCGGGGAGCTGTTTTTT
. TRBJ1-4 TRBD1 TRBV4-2 CASSQVVGDRGEKLFF TGTGCCAGCAGCCAAGTGGTGGGGGACAGGGGTGAAAAACTGTTTTTT
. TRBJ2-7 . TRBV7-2 CASSLYYEQYF TGTGCCAGCAGCTTATACTACGAGCAGTACTTC
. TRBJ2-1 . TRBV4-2 CASSQDRMAGEQFF TGTGCCAGCAGCCAAGATAGGATGGCCGGTGAGCAGTTCTTC
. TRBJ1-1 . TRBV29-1 CSVEDQRDAEAFF TGCAGCGTTGAAGATCAAAGGGACGCTGAAGCTTTCTTT
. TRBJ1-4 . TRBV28 CASSLWKLATNEKLFF TGTGCCAGCAGTTTATGGAAGCTTGCAACTAATGAAAAACTGTTTTTT
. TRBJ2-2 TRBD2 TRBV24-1 CASGTSGRAGAGELFF TGTGCCTCAGGGACTAGCGGGAGGGCCGGGGCCGGGGAGCTGTTTTTT
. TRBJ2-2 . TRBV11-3 CASSRGGNTGELFF TGTGCCAGCAGCAGAGGAGGGAACACCGGGGAGCTGTTTTTT
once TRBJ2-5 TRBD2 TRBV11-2 CASSPGLDQRTQYF TGTGCCAGCAGCCCGGGACTAGACCAACGGACCCAGTACTTC
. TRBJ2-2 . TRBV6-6 CASSSSPVTNTGELFF TGTGCCAGCAGTTCCTCCCCAGTCACGAACACCGGGGAGCTGTTTTTT
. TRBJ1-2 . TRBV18 CASSRDSTEYGYTF TGTGCCAGCTCGCGGGACTCAACGGAATATGGCTACACCTTC
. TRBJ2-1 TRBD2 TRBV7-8 CASSLGVLAAYNEQFF TGTGCCAGCAGCTTAGGGGTACTAGCGGCCTACAATGAGCAGTTCTTC
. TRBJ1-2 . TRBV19 CASSISEIYGYTF TGTGCCAGTAGTATATCGGAGATCTATGGCTACACCTTC
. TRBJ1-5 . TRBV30 CVEDGGGWSRGPGGHQPQHF TGTGTAGAGGATGGGGGGGGTTGGTCTCGCGGACCAGGTGGCCATCAGCCCCAGCATTTT
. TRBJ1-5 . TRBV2 CASQQGDLNQPQHF TGTGCCAGCCAACAGGGAGATCTCAATCAGCCCCAGCATTTT
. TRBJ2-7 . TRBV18 CASSPLLGISYEQYF TGTGCCAGCTCACCACTTCTAGGGATCTCCTACGAGCAGTACTTC
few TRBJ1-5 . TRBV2 CASSRQGGNQPQHF TGTGCCAGCAGCCGCCAGGGAGGCAATCAGCCCCAGCATTTT
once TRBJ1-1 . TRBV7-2 CASSLEGGRNTEAFF TGTGCCAGCAGCTTAGAAGGGGGGCGGAACACTGAAGCTTTCTTT
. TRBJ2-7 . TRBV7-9 CASSLPRVYEQYF TGTGCCAGCAGCTTACCGAGGGTCTACGAGCAGTACTTC
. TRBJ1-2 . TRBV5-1 CASSPEGRRTYYGYTF TGCGCCAGCAGCCCCGAAGGGCGCAGAACCTACTATGGCTACACCTTC
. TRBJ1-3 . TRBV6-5 CASSYLGESGNTIYF TGTGCCAGCAGTTATCTTGGGGAGTCTGGAAACACCATATATTTT
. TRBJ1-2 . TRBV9 CASSARDSPSLNYGYTF TGTGCCAGCAGCGCCAGGGACTCGCCCAGTCTTAACTATGGCTACACCTTC